The clone carrying this T cell receptor beta chain appeared many times. What it binds is not known. Patients were left out if they had other autoimmune diseases, uncontrolled infections, pregnancy or lactation. This sample was included in a study of Graves' ophthalmopathy and Graves' hyperthyroidism. About the study: Sampling took place at initial diagnosis, with peripheral blood obtained before any treatment. Study-level results: Most thyroid clonotypes with frequency above 0.001 were detected in blood too.

V was shortened by 5 bases and J by 5 bases, with 15 bases between the two germline ends. The CDR3 totals 15 residues. For repertoire sequencing, the TCR beta CDR3 regions were amplified from RNA transcripts. The first-round RT-PCR employed HTBI primers together with the Qiagen OneStep RT-PCR kit. A multiplex PCR was then performed as the second round. TCRdb reanalysed the multiplex PCR reads using MiXCR and keeps one entry per CDR3 protein. The sample lists about 500,000 distinct CDR3 sequences, approximately 15% occurring once. Sequencing input: blood. This rearrangement joins TRBV12-3 or TRBV12-4 to TRBJ2-2; the D call may be TRBD1 or TRBD2 (6 bases each). This clonotype was obtained from a woman in her 30s with Graves' ophthalmopathy. CDR3 sequence: CASSLEGGGTGELFF. DNA of the CDR3: TGTGCCAGCAGTCTTGAAGGGGGAGGAACCGGGGAGCTGTTTTTT.